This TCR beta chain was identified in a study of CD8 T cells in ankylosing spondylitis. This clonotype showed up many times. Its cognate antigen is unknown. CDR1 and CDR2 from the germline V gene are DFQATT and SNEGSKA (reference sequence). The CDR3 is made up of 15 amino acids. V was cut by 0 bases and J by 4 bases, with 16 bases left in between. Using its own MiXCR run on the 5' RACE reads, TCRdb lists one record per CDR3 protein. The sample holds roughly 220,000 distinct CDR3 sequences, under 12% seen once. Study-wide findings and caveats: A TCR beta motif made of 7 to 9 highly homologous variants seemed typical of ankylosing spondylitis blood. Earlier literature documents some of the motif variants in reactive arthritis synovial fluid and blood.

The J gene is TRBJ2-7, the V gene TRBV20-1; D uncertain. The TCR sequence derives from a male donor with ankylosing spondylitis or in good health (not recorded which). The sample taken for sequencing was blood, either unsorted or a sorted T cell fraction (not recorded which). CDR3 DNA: TGCAGTGCTAGAGAAACGGCCCCAGGAAAGTACGAGCAGTACTTC. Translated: CSARETAPGKYEQYF.